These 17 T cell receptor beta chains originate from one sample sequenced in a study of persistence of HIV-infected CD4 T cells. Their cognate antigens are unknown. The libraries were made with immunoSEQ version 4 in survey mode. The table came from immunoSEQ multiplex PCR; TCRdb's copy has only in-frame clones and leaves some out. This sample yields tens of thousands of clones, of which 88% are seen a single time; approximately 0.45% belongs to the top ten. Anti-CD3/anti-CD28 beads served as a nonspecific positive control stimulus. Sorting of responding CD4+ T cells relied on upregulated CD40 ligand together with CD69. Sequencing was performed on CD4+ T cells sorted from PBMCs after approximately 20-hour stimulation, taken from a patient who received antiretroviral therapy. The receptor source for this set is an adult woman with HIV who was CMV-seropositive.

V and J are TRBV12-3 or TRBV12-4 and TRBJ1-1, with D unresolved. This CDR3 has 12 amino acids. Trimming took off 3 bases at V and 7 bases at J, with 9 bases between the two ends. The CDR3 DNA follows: TGTGCCAGCAGTTTCCTTGGTGGTGAAGCTTTCTTT. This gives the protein CASSFLGGEAFF.

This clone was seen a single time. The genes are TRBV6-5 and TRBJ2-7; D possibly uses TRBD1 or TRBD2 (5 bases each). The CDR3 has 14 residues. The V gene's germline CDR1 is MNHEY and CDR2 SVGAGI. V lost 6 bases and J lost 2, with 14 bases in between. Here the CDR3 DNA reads TGTGCCAGCAGAGCCATCTCGGGACCCTACGAGCAGTACTTC. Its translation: CASRAISGPYEQYF.

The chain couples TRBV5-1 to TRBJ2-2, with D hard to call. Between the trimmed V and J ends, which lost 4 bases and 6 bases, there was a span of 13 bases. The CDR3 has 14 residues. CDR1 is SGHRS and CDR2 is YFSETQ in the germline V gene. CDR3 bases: TGCGCCAGCAGCCAAGACACCTTCCCCGGGGAGCTGTTTTTT. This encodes CASSQDTFPGELFF.

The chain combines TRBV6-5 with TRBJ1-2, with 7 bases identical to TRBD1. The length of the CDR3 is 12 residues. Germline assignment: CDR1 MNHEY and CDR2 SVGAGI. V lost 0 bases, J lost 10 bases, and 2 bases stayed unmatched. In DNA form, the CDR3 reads TGTGCCAGCAGTTACTCCGGGACAGCCTACACCTTC. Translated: CASSYSGTAYTF.

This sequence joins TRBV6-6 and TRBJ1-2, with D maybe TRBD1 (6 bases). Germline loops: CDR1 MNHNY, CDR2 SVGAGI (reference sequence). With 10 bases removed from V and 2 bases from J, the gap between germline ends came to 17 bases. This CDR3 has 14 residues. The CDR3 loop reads CATRKGGDNYGYTF. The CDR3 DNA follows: TGTGCCACCCGTAAAGGGGGTGACAACTATGGCTACACCTTC.

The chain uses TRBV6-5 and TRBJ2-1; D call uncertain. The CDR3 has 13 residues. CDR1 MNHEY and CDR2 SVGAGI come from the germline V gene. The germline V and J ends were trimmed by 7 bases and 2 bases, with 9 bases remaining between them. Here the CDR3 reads CASIAAAYNEQFF. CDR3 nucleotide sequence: TGTGCCAGCATCGCAGCTGCCTACAATGAGCAGTTCTTC.

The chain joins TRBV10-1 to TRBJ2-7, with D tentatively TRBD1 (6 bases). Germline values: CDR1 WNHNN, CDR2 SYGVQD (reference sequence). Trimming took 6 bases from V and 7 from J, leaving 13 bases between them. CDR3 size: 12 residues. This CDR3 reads CASSRGPQEQYF. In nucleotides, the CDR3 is TGCGCCAGCAGCAGGGGCCCCCAGGAGCAGTACTTC.

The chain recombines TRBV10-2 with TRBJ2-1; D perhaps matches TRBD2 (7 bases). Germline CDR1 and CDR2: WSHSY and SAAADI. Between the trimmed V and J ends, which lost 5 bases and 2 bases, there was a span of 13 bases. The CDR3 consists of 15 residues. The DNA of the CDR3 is TGCGCCAGCAGTAGGGGGGGCCACGCCTACAATGAGCAGTTCTTC. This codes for CASSRGGHAYNEQFF.

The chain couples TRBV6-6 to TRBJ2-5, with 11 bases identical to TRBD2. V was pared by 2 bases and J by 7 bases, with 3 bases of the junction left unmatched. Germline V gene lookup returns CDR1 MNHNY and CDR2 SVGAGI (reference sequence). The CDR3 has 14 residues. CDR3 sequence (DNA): TGTGCCAGCAGTTACGACGGACTAGCGGGGACCCAGTACTTC. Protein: CASSYDGLAGTQYF.

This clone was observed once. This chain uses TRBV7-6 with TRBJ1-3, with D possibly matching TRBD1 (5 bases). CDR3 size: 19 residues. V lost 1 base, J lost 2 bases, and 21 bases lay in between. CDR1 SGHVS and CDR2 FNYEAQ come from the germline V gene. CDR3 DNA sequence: TGTGCCAGCAGCTTAGAAAGTAGGGGTCGGTCTTCTACTGGAAACACCATATATTTT. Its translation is CASSLESRGRSSTGNTIYF. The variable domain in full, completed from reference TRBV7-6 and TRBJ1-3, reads GAGVSQSPRYKVTKRGQDVALRCDPISGHVSLYWYRQALGQGPEFLTYFNYEAQQDKSGLPNDRFSAERPEGSISTLTIQRTEQRDSAMYRCASSLESRGRSSTGNTIYFGEGSWLTVV.

In DNA form, the CDR3 reads TGTGCCAGCATAGCAGGCAGACACACCGGGGAGCTGTTTTTT. Encoded protein: CASIAGRHTGELFF. V is TRBV6-6 and J is TRBJ2-2; D not resolved. Between the trimmed V and J ends, which lost 7 bases and 3 bases, there was a span of 12 bases. Germline V gene data show CDR1 as MNHNY and CDR2 as SVGAGI (reference sequence). The CDR3 has 14 residues.

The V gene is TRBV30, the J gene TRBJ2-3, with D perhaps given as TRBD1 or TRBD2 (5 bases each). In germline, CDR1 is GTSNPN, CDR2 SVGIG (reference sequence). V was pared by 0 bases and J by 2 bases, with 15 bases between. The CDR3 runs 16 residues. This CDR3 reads CAWSVLGALLTDTQYF. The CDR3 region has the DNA TGTGCCTGGAGTGTACTAGGGGCCCTTCTCACAGATACGCAGTATTTT.

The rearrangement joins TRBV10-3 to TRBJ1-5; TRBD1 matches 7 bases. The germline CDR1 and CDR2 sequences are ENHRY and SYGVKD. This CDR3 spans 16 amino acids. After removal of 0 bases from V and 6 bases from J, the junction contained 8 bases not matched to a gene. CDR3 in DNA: TGTGCCATCAGTGAGTCCGAGGGGGCGCCGGGTCAGCCCCAGCATTTT. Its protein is CAISESEGAPGQPQHF.

For the CDR3, the DNA is TGTGCCACCAGTGATCCCCAGGAGGGGAAAAACATTCAGTACTTC. Encoded protein: CATSDPQEGKNIQYF. This sequence joins TRBV24-1 and TRBJ2-4; TRBD2 might be the D (6 bases). Germline V gene sequence: CDR1 KGHDR, CDR2 SFDVKD. Trimming took 3 bases from V and 4 from J, leaving 12 bases between them. This CDR3 is 15 amino acids long.

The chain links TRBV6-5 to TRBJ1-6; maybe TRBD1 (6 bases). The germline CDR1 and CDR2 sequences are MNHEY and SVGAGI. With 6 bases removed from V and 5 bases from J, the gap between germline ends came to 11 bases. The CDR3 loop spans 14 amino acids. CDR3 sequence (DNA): TGTGCCAGCAGCCTCGGGACACATAATTCACCCCTCCACTTT. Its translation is CASSLGTHNSPLHF.

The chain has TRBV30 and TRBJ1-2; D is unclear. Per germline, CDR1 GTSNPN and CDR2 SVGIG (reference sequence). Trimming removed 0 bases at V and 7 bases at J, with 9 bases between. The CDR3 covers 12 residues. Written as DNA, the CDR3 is TGTGCCTGGAGTGTGTCCCTCTTTGGCTACACCTTC. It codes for CAWSVSLFGYTF.

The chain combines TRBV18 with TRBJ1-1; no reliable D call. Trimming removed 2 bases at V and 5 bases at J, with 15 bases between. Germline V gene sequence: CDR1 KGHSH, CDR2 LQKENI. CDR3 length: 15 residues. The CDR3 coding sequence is TGTGCCAGCTCACCATCAGTCCTGCCCGGAACTGAAGCTTTCTTT. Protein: CASSPSVLPGTEAFF.